This is a list of T cell receptor beta chains from one sample in a study of CD4 T cells in relation to SARS-CoV-2 and coronaviruses. Sequencing was performed with immunoSEQ multiplex PCR; in TCRdb, only in-frame clones are kept and a portion is missing. The profile shows nearly 30,000 clones, roughly 72% of them singletons. Antigens for these TCRs are unknown. Sequencing was carried out using CD4+ T cells from PBMCs, cultured in vitro. These receptors originate from a human donor in good health. The CDR3 runs from the conserved cysteine through the conserved F or W. A D gene is named only where the DNA matches it firmly. Size values are once, few and many counts, or a class for expanded clones, and some rows have none.

v_call	clone_size	j_call	d_call	cdr3_aa	cdr3_nt
TRBV3-1/TRBV3-2	NA	TRBJ2-5	NA	CASSPSLETQYF	TGTGCCAGCAGCCCGAGTTTGGAGACCCAGTACTTC
TRBV2	NA	TRBJ2-7	TRBD2	CASTFSGGQYF	TGTGCCAGCACCTTCTCGGGGGGGCAGTACTTC
TRBV5-6	NA	TRBJ1-2	NA	CASSDWPGDYGYTF	TGTGCCAGCAGCGACTGGCCTGGGGACTATGGCTACACCTTC
TRBV21-1	NA	TRBJ1-1	NA	CASSNPRGPRGTEAFF	TGTGCCAGCAGCAACCCAAGGGGGCCACGGGGCACTGAAGCTTTCTTT
TRBV7-2	NA	TRBJ1-2	NA	CASSMTVDYGYTF	TGTGCCAGCAGCATGACAGTTGACTATGGCTACACCTTC
TRBV6-2/TRBV6-3	NA	TRBJ2-5	NA	CASSLPPQETQYF	TGTGCCAGCAGCTTACCTCCCCAAGAGACCCAGTACTTC
TRBV6-6	NA	TRBJ2-3	NA	CASSYSVSTDTQYF	TGTGCCAGCAGTTACTCAGTCAGCACAGATACGCAGTATTTT
TRBV4-1	once	TRBJ2-4	NA	CASSQDGRAGAQNIQYF	TGCGCCAGCAGCCAAGATGGTAGGGCAGGGGCCCAAAACATTCAGTACTTC
TRBV19	NA	TRBJ1-5	TRBD1	CASSEGQGNNQPQHF	TGTGCCAGTAGTGAGGGACAGGGAAACAATCAGCCCCAGCATTTT
TRBV24-1	NA	TRBJ2-7	NA	CATSESQKAQSYEQYF	TGTGCCACCAGTGAGTCGCAAAAAGCGCAATCCTACGAGCAGTACTTC
TRBV4-1	NA	TRBJ1-2	TRBD1	CASSQPGQGFGYTF	TGCGCCAGCAGCCAACCCGGACAGGGGTTTGGCTACACCTTC
TRBV5-1	medium-sized	TRBJ1-4	NA	CASNYLGSSNEKLFF	TGCGCCAGCAACTATCTTGGCAGTTCTAATGAAAAACTGTTTTTT
TRBV5-1	few	TRBJ1-3	NA	CASSLPGSGNTIYF	TGCGCCAGCAGCCTGCCGGGCTCTGGAAACACCATATATTTT
TRBV11-2	NA	TRBJ2-7	NA	CASTVGRFSYEQYF	TGTGCCAGCACCGTCGGACGGTTCTCCTACGAGCAGTACTTC
TRBV11-2	NA	TRBJ1-1	NA	CASSLTGGMNTEAFF	TGTGCCAGCAGTTTGACGGGGGGGATGAACACTGAAGCTTTCTTT
TRBV6-1	medium-sized	TRBJ2-1	NA	CASSEQKFHPCEQFF	TGTGCCAGCAGTGAGCAAAAGTTTCACCCTTGTGAGCAGTTCTTC
TRBV19	NA	TRBJ2-5	TRBD2	CASRLAGVETQYF	TGTGCCAGTAGACTAGCGGGAGTCGAGACCCAGTACTTC
TRBV6-5	NA	TRBJ2-3	TRBD1	CASRRQGRSDTQYF	TGTGCCAGCAGGAGACAGGGAAGGTCAGATACGCAGTATTTT
TRBV27	NA	TRBJ2-7	NA	CASSSLSRVRYEQYF	TGTGCCAGCAGTTCCCTATCCAGGGTCCGCTACGAGCAGTACTTC
TRBV7-2	NA	TRBJ2-7	NA	CASSVGNVYEQYF	TGTGCCAGCAGCGTAGGCAATGTCTACGAGCAGTACTTC
TRBV28	NA	TRBJ2-7	TRBD2	CASSFPPGRDLYEQYF	TGTGCCAGCAGTTTCCCCCCCGGGAGGGACCTCTACGAGCAGTACTTC
TRBV7-9	few	TRBJ1-2	TRBD1	CASSPTGDSYGYTF	TGTGCCAGCAGCCCAACAGGGGACAGCTATGGCTACACCTTC
TRBV25-1	NA	TRBJ1-2	NA	CASTSSGYGYTF	TGTGCCAGCACCTCGTCGGGCTATGGCTACACCTTC
TRBV25-1	NA	TRBJ2-5	NA	CASSEFTPGHLQETQYF	TGTGCCAGCAGTGAATTTACCCCGGGACACCTACAAGAGACCCAGTACTTC
TRBV5-1	NA	TRBJ2-3	TRBD2	CASSLGVAGGTSDTQYF	TGCGCCAGCAGCTTGGGAGTAGCGGGAGGAACCTCCGATACGCAGTATTTT
TRBV7-2	NA	TRBJ2-1	TRBD2	CASSPSGGRANEQFF	TGTGCCAGCAGCCCTTCGGGCGGGAGGGCAAATGAGCAGTTCTTC
TRBV18	NA	TRBJ2-1	TRBD2	CASSPEAGAYNEQFF	TGTGCCAGCTCACCTGAGGCGGGAGCCTACAATGAGCAGTTCTTC
TRBV7-9	NA	TRBJ1-1	NA	CASSLQGSTEAFF	TGTGCCAGCAGCTTACAGGGGTCCACTGAAGCTTTCTTT
TRBV27	NA	TRBJ2-3	NA	CASRRDLTDTQYF	TGTGCCAGCAGGAGGGACCTCACAGATACGCAGTATTTT
TRBV5-6	NA	TRBJ2-6	TRBD1	CASSLPDRLSGANVLTF	TGTGCCAGCAGCTTGCCGGACAGGCTCTCTGGGGCCAACGTCCTGACTTTC
TRBV4-1	NA	TRBJ2-7	TRBD1	CASSQGTGASYEQYF	TGCGCCAGCAGCCAAGGGACAGGGGCCTCCTACGAGCAGTACTTC
TRBV9	NA	TRBJ2-5	NA	CASSVATGGLETQYF	TGTGCCAGCAGCGTAGCTACTGGGGGACTAGAGACCCAGTACTTC
TRBV18	NA	TRBJ2-2	NA	CASSPYPGRQAPTGELFF	TGTGCCAGCTCACCATATCCCGGGAGACAGGCCCCCACCGGGGAGCTGTTTTTT
TRBV7-8	few	TRBJ2-7	NA	CASSSQGNEQYF	TGTGCCAGCAGCTCACAGGGCAACGAGCAGTACTTC
TRBV11-3	NA	TRBJ2-1	TRBD1	CASSSGQGGYNEQFF	TGTGCCAGCAGCTCCGGACAGGGGGGATACAATGAGCAGTTCTTC